The entry that follows covers one TCR beta chain sequence. Its antigen is not known. Primers for the PCR totalled 60 Vbeta and 13 Jbeta. Repertoires were generated with immunoSEQ multiplex PCR, while TCRdb's copy carries only in-frame clones and drops some. Found here are around 160,000 clones, around two thirds of them singletons; the top ten hold 1.5% to 2%. This record belongs to a study of cytomegalovirus exposure and HLA in healthy donors. Findings and limits, study-wide: Analysis performed later found 15,000 or so TCR beta sequences associated with HLA alleles at 0.05 false discovery rate. Reported results showed that the classifier diagnosed cytomegalovirus status with high specificity and sensitivity.

The CDR3 has 14 residues. V lost 1 base and J lost 2, with 9 bases in between. Germline V gene lookup returns CDR1 SGHDT and CDR2 YYEEEE. The sample was PBMCs. The chain couples TRBV5-6 to TRBJ2-5, with a tentative D call TRBD1 (5 bases). This TCR came from a woman between 18 and 29 years old in good health and CMV-seronegative. The CDR3 DNA is TGTGCCAGCAGCTTGAGTCCAGGGCAAGAGACCCAGTACTTC. Amino acid sequence: CASSLSPGQETQYF.